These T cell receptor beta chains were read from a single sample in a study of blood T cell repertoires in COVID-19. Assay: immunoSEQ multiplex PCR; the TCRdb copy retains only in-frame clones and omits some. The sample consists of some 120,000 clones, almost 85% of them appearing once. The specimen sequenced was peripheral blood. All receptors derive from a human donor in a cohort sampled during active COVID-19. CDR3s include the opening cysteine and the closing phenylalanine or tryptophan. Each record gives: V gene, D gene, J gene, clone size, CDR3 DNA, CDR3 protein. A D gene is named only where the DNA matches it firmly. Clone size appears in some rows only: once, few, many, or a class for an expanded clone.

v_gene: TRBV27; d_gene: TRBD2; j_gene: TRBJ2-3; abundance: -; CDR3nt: TGTGCCAGCAGTATCGGAGGGCCGGGGAGGGCGCAGTATTTT; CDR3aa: CASSIGGPGRAQYF
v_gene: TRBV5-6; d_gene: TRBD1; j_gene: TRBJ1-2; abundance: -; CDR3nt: TGTGCCAGCAAGACAAGGGGGCTCGATGGCTACACCTTC; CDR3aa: CASKTRGLDGYTF
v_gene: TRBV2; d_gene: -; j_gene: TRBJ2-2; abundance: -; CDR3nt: TGTGCCAGCAGTCGTTCTAACACCGGGGAGCTGTTTTTT; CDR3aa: CASSRSNTGELFF
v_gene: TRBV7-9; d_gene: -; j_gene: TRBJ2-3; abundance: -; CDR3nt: TGTGCCAGCAGCTTGAAGGGGAGCACAGATACGCAGTATTTT; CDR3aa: CASSLKGSTDTQYF
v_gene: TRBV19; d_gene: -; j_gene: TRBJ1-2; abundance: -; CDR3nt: TGTGCCAGTAGTTACAGGGAAGCTAACTATGGCTACACCTTC; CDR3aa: CASSYREANYGYTF
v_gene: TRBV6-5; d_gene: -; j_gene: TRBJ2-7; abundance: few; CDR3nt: TGTGCCAGCAGCGGGGACAATGTGTCGGGGGAGCAGTACTTC; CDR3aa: CASSGDNVSGEQYF
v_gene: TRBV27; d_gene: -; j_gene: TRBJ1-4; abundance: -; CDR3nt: TGTGCCAGCAGGATGCAGACAGGCTATAATGAAAAACTGTTTTTT; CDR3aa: CASRMQTGYNEKLFF
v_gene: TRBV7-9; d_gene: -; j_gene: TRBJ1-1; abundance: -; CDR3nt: TGTGCCAGCAGACCCCTTGGAGGGAACACTGAAGCTTTCTTT; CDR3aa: CASRPLGGNTEAFF
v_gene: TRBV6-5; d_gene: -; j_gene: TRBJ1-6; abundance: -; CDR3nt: TGTGCCAGCAGGCGGGTCCCTGGGCGTTCACCCCTCCACTTT; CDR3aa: CASRRVPGRSPLHF
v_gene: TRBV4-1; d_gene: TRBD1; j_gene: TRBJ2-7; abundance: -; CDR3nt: TGCGCCAGCAGTCATGGGACAGTCTCCTACGAGCAGTACTTC; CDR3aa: CASSHGTVSYEQYF
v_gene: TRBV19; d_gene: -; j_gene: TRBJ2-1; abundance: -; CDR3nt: TGTGCCAGTAGTACAGCCCGGGGGAATGAGCAGTTCTTC; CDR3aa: CASSTARGNEQFF
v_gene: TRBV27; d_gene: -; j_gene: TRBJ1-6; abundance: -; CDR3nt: TGTGCCAGCGGGGGACTCGGGCTGGCACCCCTCCACTTT; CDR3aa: CASGGLGLAPLHF
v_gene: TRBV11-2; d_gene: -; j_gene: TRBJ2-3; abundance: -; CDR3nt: TGTGCCAGCAGCTTAGTATCGTTCACAGATACGCAGTATTTT; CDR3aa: CASSLVSFTDTQYF
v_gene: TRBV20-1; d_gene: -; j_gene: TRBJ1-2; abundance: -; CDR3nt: TGCAGTATCTTCCAGTTTGGCTACACCTTC; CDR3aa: CSIFQFGYTF
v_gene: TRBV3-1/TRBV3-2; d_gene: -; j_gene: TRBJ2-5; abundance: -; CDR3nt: TGTGCCAGCAGCCAAGACAGGGGCGTTTGGGAGACCCAGTACTTC; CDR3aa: CASSQDRGVWETQYF
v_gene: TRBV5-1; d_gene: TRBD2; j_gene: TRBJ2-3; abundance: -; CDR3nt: TGCGCCAGCAGCTCGGGGGGACTACATAGCACAGATACGCAGTATTTT; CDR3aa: CASSSGGLHSTDTQYF
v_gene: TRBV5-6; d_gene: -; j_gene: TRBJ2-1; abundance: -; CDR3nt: TGTGCCAGCAGCTTGATGAGCTCCTACAATGAGCAGTTCTTC; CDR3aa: CASSLMSSYNEQFF
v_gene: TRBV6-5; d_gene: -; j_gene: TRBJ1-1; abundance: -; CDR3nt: TGTGCCAGCAGGGGCGACACTGAAGCTTTCTTT; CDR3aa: CASRGDTEAFF
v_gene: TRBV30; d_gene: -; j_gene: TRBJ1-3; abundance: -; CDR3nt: TGTGCCTGGAGTCAGGGCCGAAACACCATATATTTT; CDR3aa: CAWSQGRNTIYF
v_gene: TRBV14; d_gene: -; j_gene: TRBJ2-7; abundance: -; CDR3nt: TGTGCCAGCAGCCTGGACAGCGGTATTTACGAGCAGTACTTC; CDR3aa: CASSLDSGIYEQYF
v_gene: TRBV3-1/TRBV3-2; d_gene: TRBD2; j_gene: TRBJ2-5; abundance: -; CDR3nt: TGTGCCAGCAGCCGAGGTTTAGCGGGGGGGCGAGAGACCCAGTACTTC; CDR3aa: CASSRGLAGGRETQYF
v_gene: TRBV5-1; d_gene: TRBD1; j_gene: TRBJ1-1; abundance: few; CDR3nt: TGCGCCAGCAGCCATAGACAGGGTGTGTCGACTGAAGCTTTCTTT; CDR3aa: CASSHRQGVSTEAFF
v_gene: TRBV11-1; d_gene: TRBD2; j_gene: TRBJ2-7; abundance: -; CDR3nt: TGTGCCAGCAGCCTACTAGCGGGGGCCCCCGAGCAGTACTTC; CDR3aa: CASSLLAGAPEQYF
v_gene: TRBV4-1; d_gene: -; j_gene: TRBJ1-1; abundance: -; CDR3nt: TGCGCCAGCAGCCAAGCGGCAGGTCAACAAGGTGAAGCTTTCTTT; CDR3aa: CASSQAAGQQGEAFF
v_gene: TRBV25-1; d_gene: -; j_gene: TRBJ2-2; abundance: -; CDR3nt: TGTGCCAGCAGTGAACCAGCCGAGGGTCCCGGGGAGCTGTTTTTT; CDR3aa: CASSEPAEGPGELFF
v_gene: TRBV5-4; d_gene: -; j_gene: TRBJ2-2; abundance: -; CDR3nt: TGTGCCAGCAGCCATCCGGGACATTGGAACACCGGGGAGCTGTTTTTT; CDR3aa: CASSHPGHWNTGELFF
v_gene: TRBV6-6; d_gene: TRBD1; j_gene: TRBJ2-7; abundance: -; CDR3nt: TGTGCCAGCAGGGGACAGGCGGCGTACGAGCAGTACTTC; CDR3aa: CASRGQAAYEQYF
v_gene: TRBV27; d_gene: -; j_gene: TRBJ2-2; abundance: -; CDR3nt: TGTGCCAGCAGTAGAACTTGGAGCCTAGGCGTCGGGGAGCTGTTTTTT; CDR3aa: CASSRTWSLGVGELFF
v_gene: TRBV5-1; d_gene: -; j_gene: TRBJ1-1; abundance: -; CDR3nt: TGCGCCAGCAGCTTGGCCCGGGGGGGAAACACTGAAGCTTTCTTT; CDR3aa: CASSLARGGNTEAFF
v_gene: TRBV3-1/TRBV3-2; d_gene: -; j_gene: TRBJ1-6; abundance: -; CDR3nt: TGTGCCAGCAGCCCCCTGAGGGAAAATTCACCCCTCCACTTT; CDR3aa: CASSPLRENSPLHF
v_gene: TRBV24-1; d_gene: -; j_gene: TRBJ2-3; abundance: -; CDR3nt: TGTGCCACCAGTGATCCGGTGATAGATACGCAGTATTTT; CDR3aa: CATSDPVIDTQYF
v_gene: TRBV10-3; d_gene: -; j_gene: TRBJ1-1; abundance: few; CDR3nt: TGTGCCATCACCAGCGGGGGCCTGAACACTGAAGCTTTCTTT; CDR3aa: CAITSGGLNTEAFF
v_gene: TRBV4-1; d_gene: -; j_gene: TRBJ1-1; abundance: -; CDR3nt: TGCGCCAGCAGCCATTTAGAGCGAGTGAACACTGAAGCTTTCTTT; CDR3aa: CASSHLERVNTEAFF
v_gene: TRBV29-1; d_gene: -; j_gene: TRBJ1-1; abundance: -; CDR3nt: TGCAGCGTTGACCGGACAGCGGACACTGAAGCTTTCTTT; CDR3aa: CSVDRTADTEAFF
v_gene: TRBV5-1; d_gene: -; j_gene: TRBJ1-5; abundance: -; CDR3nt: TGCGCCAGCAGCGCGGACAGCGGTGGTCAGCCCCAGCATTTT; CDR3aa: CASSADSGGQPQHF
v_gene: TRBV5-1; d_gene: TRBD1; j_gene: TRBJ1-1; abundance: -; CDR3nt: TGCGCCAGCAGCTTACAGACAGGGATGAACACTGAAGCTTTCTTT; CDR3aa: CASSLQTGMNTEAFF
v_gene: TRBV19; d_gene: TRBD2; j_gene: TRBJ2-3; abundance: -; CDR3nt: TGTGCCAGTAGTACCAATAGCGGGGGGACTGCTACGCAGTATTTT; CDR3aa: CASSTNSGGTATQYF
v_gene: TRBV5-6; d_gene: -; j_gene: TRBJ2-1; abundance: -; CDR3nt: TGTGCCAGCAGCTTGGAGGGGATTGATGAGCAGTTCTTC; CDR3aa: CASSLEGIDEQFF
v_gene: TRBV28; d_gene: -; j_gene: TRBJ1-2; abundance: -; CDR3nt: TGTGCCAGCAGTTTTTCCCGGGGGGGGTTAGGCTATGGCTACACCTTC; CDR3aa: CASSFSRGGLGYGYTF
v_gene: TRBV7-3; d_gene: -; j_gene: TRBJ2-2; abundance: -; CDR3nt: TGTGCCAGCAGTTACGGCGGGGTGGGCCCGAACACCGGGGAGCTGTTTTTT; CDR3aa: CASSYGGVGPNTGELFF
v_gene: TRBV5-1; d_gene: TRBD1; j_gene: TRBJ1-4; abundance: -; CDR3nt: TGCGCCAGCAGCTCCCAGACCGACAGGGGGCGATTTGAAAAACTGTTTTTT; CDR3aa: CASSSQTDRGRFEKLFF
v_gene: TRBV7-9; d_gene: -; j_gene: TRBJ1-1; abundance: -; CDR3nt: TGTGCCAGCAGTTGGGCAGGGATAAGCACTGAAGCTTTCTTT; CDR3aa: CASSWAGISTEAFF
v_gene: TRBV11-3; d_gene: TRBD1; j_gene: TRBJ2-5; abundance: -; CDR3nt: TGTGCCAGCAGCCCGGGCGTGACAGGGGGGAAAGAGACCCAGTACTTC; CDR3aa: CASSPGVTGGKETQYF
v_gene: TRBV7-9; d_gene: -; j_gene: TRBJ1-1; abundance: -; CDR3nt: TGTGCCAGCAGCCCCGGGTGGCCTGAAGCTTTCTTT; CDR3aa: CASSPGWPEAFF
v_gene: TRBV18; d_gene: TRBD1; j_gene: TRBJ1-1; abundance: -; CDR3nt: TGTGCCAGCTCACGCGGGACAGCTGCTGGCCTTGAAGCTTTCTTT; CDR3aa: CASSRGTAAGLEAFF
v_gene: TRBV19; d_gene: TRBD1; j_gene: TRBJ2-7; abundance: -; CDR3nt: TGTGCCAGTAGTACCCGAGGGGGTGACGTCGGGACAGGGGGCTCTCTATTTCTCTTTTACGAGCAGTACTTC; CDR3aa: CASSTRGGDVGTGGSLFLFYEQYF
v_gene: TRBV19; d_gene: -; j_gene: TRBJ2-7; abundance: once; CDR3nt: TGTGCCAGTAGTATCACGGACAGCTCCTACGAGCAGTACTTC; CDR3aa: CASSITDSSYEQYF
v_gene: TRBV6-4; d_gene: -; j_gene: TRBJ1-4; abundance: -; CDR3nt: TGTGCCAGCAGTGCGGAAGGAGGGGAAAAACTGTTTTTT; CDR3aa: CASSAEGGEKLFF
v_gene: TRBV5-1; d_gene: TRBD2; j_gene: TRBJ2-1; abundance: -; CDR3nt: TGCGCCAGCAGCTCCGGGGTAGCGGGGGGAATTAGCTCCTACAATGAGCAGTTCTTC; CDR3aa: CASSSGVAGGISSYNEQFF